The source of this TCR beta chain is a study of human thymus T cells. Only in-frame clones appear in the TCRdb table, and some are missing; sequencing was by immunoSEQ multiplex PCR. Of about 78,000 clones in the sample, 90% to 97% were seen once. Thymic resections from corrective heart surgery supplied the tissue. Those donating were healthy Finnish infants in corrective surgery for congenital heart defects. The V gene's germline CDR1 is MDHEN and CDR2 SYDVKM. The CDR3 runs to 17 residues. V lost 2 bases, J lost 5 bases, and 19 bases lay in between. Comments on this clone: Its antigen is not known.

Study-level points and caveats: Thymic and blood repertoires seemed to show skewed V and J gene use. Reports from related research described highly overlapping thymic repertoires among unrelated individuals.

The gene calls are TRBV28 and TRBJ1-5; possibly TRBD1 for D (5 bases). Sample: thymus tissue. The sequence came from a boy younger than two with a congenital heart defect but otherwise immunologically healthy. CDR3: CASSLPPGTREDQPQHF. In nucleotides, the CDR3 is TGTGCCAGCAGTTTACCGCCCGGGACGAGGGAAGATCAGCCCCAGCATTTT. Supplemented by reference TRBV28 and TRBJ1-5, the full variable domain reads DVKVTQSSRYLVKRTGEKVFLECVQDMDHENMFWYRQDPGLGLRLIYFSYDVKMKEKGDIPEGYSVSREKKERFSLILESASTNQTSMYLCASSLPPGTREDQPQHFGDGTRLSIL.